This TCR beta chain was identified in a study of T cells in Graves' hyperthyroidism and ophthalmopathy. Study results and limitations: Ophthalmopathy was separated from stable hyperthyroidism by a 13 V-J model.

The CDR3 has 12 amino acids. V lost 6 bases and J 6 bases, leaving 12 bases between the germline ends. Germline CDR1 and CDR2: MNHEY and SVGEGT. This clonotype was counted only a few times. Its antigen is unknown. Criteria for exclusion of patients were uncontrolled infection, other autoimmune disease, pregnancy or lactation. Together with thyroid ultrasound, orbital computed tomography, serum thyroxine and TRAb, clinical symptoms were used for diagnoses. PBMCs were collected from a roughly 9.7 ml volume of fresh peripheral blood. Amplification of TCR beta CDR3 regions was performed using RNA transcripts as template. With the HTBI primer set, the TCR CDR3 went through a first round of RT-PCR. MiXCR was run by TCRdb on the multiplex PCR reads, yielding one entry per CDR3 protein. The sample includes about 610,000 distinct CDR3 sequences, around 15% of them seen just once.

The clonotype originates from a woman between 40 and 50 years old with Graves' ophthalmopathy. The sample was blood. This rearrangement joins TRBV6-2 or TRBV6-3 to TRBJ2-7; D is uncertain. CDR3 coding DNA: TGTGCCAGCAGCCCCCTTCGTCGCGAGCAGTACTTC. Amino acids: CASSPLRREQYF.